The clone carrying this TCR beta chain has just a few counts. What it binds is not known. The data derive from a study of beta chain features in type 1 diabetes. Study summary: Patients looked much like healthy donors when it came to age, gender and cell yields.

This CDR3 has 13 amino acids. V trimming: 2 bases; J trimming: 4 bases; junction bases outside the gene matches: 2. CDR1 and CDR2 (germline): GTSNPN, SVGIG (reference sequence). It was one heparinised blood draw, averaging around 120 mL, that each donor gave. CD4+ naive, central memory, regulatory and stem cell-like memory subsets were isolated by sorting on CD45RO/CCR7/CD25/CD127/CD95/CD27. Overall study results and limits: Significant though moderate, a shortening of TCRB CDR3s appeared in all four CD4+ subsets of Type 1 diabetes patients. Individuals with type 1 diabetes displayed fewer insertions and more deletions at VDJ junctions.

The study reverse transcribed the entire isolated RNA, so it sequenced expressed TCRB transcripts. The method was immunoSEQ multiplex PCR; TCRdb's version includes in-frame clones alone and lacks a portion of them. The profile shows about 180,000 clones, almost 8% of them singletons. The rearrangement links TRBV30 to TRBJ2-1; 7 bases fit TRBD2. Sequencing input: central memory CD4+ T cells from blood. The sequence was collected from a man between 18 and 35 years old with type 1 diabetes. The CDR3 here is CAWSRGEYNEQFF. DNA for the CDR3: TGTGCCTGGAGTCGGGGGGAATACAATGAGCAGTTCTTC.